Sequencing of this TCR beta chain was carried out in a study of OX40 agonist ivuxolimab in advanced cancers. The study in broad terms: The costimulatory receptor OX40 (CD134) was targeted by ivuxolimab, a fully human IgG2 agonistic monoclonal antibody. Intravenous ivuxolimab was administered to patients every 2 weeks at six dose levels: 0.01, 0.1, 0.3, 1.5, 3 and 10 mg/kg. Of the 50 to 55 dose-escalation patients, hepatocellular carcinoma was present in roughly 19, melanoma in approximately 15, renal cell carcinoma in 9 and head and neck cancer in 9. In the dose-escalation cohort, 82.7% of patients were male, and the mean age was approximately 64 years, with a range of roughly 20 to 79. Prior anti-PD-1, anti-PD-L1 or anti-CTLA-4 therapy was permitted, and 40% of dose-escalation patients had received checkpoint inhibitors. Partial responses occurred in three dose-escalation patients, of whom one had hepatocellular carcinoma and two had cutaneous melanoma. The point of sequencing TCRbeta in the periphery was to test whether ivuxolimab changed TCR sequence diversity and drove clonal T-cell expansion. The paper covers the monotherapy dose-escalation part of the phase I ivuxolimab trial, which included N ≈ 50 patients. Beyond this particular receptor, the publication reports: After ivuxolimab, expanded clones were on average more numerous among CD8+ T cells than among CD4+ T cells. In the 0.1-3.0 mg/kg groups, partial responders had among the lowest normalized peripheral clonal expansion, particularly in CD8+ T cells. At doses from 0.1 to 3.0 mg/kg, clonal expansion was seen in both CD4+ and CD8+ blood T cells between baseline and week 6. The antigen specificity of the clonally expanded peripheral T cells was not determined. Low levels of normalized T-cell clonal expansion were also seen in some nonresponding patients.

For sequencing of the TCRbeta CDR3 region, genomic DNA was extracted from the sorted cells. The immunoSEQ Assay was used for sequencing of TCRbeta CDR3 regions. Entries here come from immuneACCESS through TCRdb and include only in-frame sequences with V and J called. Some clones fail to appear in such tables; in the studies checked, an unresolved V gene covers under half of the shortfall, and the cause of the remainder is unknown. In all, the sample holds roughly 56,000 clones, and about 82% of those were seen once. Less than 5% of the sample is in the top ten clones. Patients with autoimmune disease history or receiving systemic immunosuppression were excluded from the trial. Peripheral blood for TCR sequencing was collected from all dose cohorts at baseline, on cycle 4 day 1, and on cycle 7 day 1. Samples came from an open-label, multicenter, first-in-human phase I dose-escalation trial of ivuxolimab. Adults with locally advanced or metastatic head and neck squamous cell, hepatocellular, melanoma or renal cell carcinoma were enrolled in the trial. Before TCR sequencing, CD4+ T cells and CD8+ T cells from peripheral blood were sorted into separate populations.

Details on this clone: Its binding antigen is unknown. No much larger clone is present one base from it, and per-base qualities are unavailable.

From the cysteine through the phenylalanine, the CDR3 covers 15 amino acids. Only the CDR3 DNA stays, 45 bases, in frame from base 1. CDR1 and CDR2 were assigned from the germline V gene (reference sequence) as SGHNT and YYREEE. V loses 3 bases at its end and J loses 4 bases; junction bases beyond the gene matches: 5. The V gene is TRBV5-4 and the J gene is TRBJ2-7; 12 bases in the junction line up with TRBD1. The source was CD4+ or CD8+ T cells sorted from blood, collected in a trial of the OX40 agonist ivuxolimab. This TCR derives from an adult with an advanced solid tumor such as melanoma, head and neck, liver or kidney cancer. The CDR3 sequence is CASSSGQGALYEQYF. The nucleotide sequence is TGTGCCAGCAGCTCGGGACAGGGGGCGTTATACGAGCAGTACTTC. The reference TRBV5-4 and TRBJ2-7 proteins fill in what lies around the CDR3, so the full variable domain reads ETGVTQSPTHLIKTRGQQVTLRCSSQSGHNTVSWYQQALGQGPQFIFQYYREEENGRGNFPPRFSGLQFPNYSSELNVNALELDDSALYLCASSSGQGALYEQYFGPGTRLTVT.